The 15 T cell receptor beta chains in this list originate from one sample, sequenced in a study of blood T cells in healthy people across ages. A J-beta primer mix and a sample-barcoded 5' primer were used in a second PCR of roughly 6 to 11 cycles. Each CDR3 protein gets one entry after TCRdb re-called the 5' RACE reads with MiXCR. The table includes 1.8 million or so distinct CDR3 sequences, 30% to 40% detected once. Sequenced: blood. The receptors originated from a human donor in good health.

There are many counts of this clonotype. The rearrangement uses TRBV10-3 and TRBJ1-6; D is unclear. V lost 8 bases, J lost 7 bases, and 15 bases lay in between. There are 14 residues in the CDR3. Germline V lookup: CDR1 ENHRY, CDR2 SYGVKD. The CDR3 DNA is TGTGCCATCGGAGATCGGATGAGCAATTCACCCCTCCACTTT. It specifies CAIGDRMSNSPLHF.

J is TRBJ1-5 and V is TRBV12-3 or TRBV12-4; 7 bases are a match to TRBD1. The CDR3 loop spans 15 amino acids. Trimming cost V 6 bases and J 4 bases; bases outside gene matches: 9. CDR3 protein: CASSYTGVGNQPQHF. The CDR3, as DNA: TGTGCCAGCAGCTATACAGGGGTGGGGAATCAGCCCCAGCATTTT.

The chain employs TRBV5-1 and TRBJ2-2; maybe TRBD1 (6 bases). The CDR3 spans 14 residues. Germline V CDR1 and CDR2: SGHRS, YFSETQ. V was pared by 4 bases and J by 5 bases, with 12 bases between. CDR3 nucleotides: TGCGCCAGCAGCCCGCAGGGGATTACCGGGGAGCTGTTTTTT. This translates into CASSPQGITGELFF.

The V and J genes are TRBV7-2 and TRBJ2-5, with D perhaps given as TRBD1 or TRBD2 (7 bases each). The J call is in doubt because the DNA end fits TRBJ2-7 better. In germline, CDR1 is SGHTA, CDR2 FQGNSA. CDR3 length: 16 residues. Here the CDR3 reads CASSLGGGQTGYEQYF. The CDR3 DNA reads as TGTGCCAGCAGCCTGGGGGGGGGACAGACAGGCTACGAGCAGTACTTC.

V and J are TRBV20-1 and TRBJ1-2; D remains unclear. This CDR3 spans 13 amino acids. CDR1 and CDR2 from the germline V gene are DFQATT and SNEGSKA (reference sequence). The V and J ends lost 6 bases and 2 bases respectively, with 13 bases between them. CDR3 coding DNA: TGCAGTGCCGTTTTTCCCTACAACTATGGCTACACCTTC. As protein: CSAVFPYNYGYTF.

Points on this clonotype: An end of the junction does not agree with germline; a read error may underlie this. The chain joins TRBV5-1 to TRBJ1-2, with D hard to call. Looked up from germline, CDR1 is SGHRS and CDR2 is YFSETQ. The CDR3 totals 15 residues. CDR3 DNA: TGCGCCAGCAGCTTGGATGTAGGGTCTAACTATGGCTGCACCTTC. Encoded protein: CASSLDVGSNYGCTF.

This clonotype was seen only a few times. The chain links TRBV20-1 to TRBJ1-4, with no clear D. Trimming cost V 2 bases and J 8 bases, with 15 bases left between them. This CDR3 spans 14 amino acids. Germline assignment: CDR1 DFQATT and CDR2 SNEGSKA (reference sequence). The CDR3 loop reads CSARSTVGGEKLFF. The CDR3 DNA reads as TGCAGTGCTAGATCGACCGTGGGAGGGGAAAAACTGTTTTTT.

This clonotype turned up a few times. The gene calls are TRBV25-1 and TRBJ1-2; weak D call: TRBD1 (6 bases). The CDR3 is made up of 15 amino acids. Germline V gene sequence: CDR1 MGHDK, CDR2 SYGVNS. The ends were cut back, 4 bases at V and 0 bases at J, with 12 bases in the middle. CDR3 coding DNA: TGTGCCAGCAGTGGGTACAGGGAGGCTAACTATGGCTACACCTTC. Protein sequence: CASSGYREANYGYTF.

This chain links TRBV6-1 with TRBJ2-7, with TRBD1 matching over 9 bases. J was trimmed by 5 bases and V by 2 bases; bases with no gene match: 4. This CDR3 comprises 14 residues. Germline CDR1 reads MNHNS; CDR2 reads SASEGT. The CDR3 here is CASSESGTGNEQYF. DNA for the CDR3: TGTGCCAGCAGTGAAAGTGGGACAGGGAACGAGCAGTACTTC.

V gene TRBV27 combines with J gene TRBJ2-5, with D perhaps matching TRBD2 (5 bases). V was shortened by 1 base and J by 1 base, with 10 bases between the two germline ends. This CDR3 contains 15 residues. Germline CDR1 is MNHEY and CDR2 is SMNVEV (reference sequence). CDR3 DNA: TGTGCCAGCAGTTTATACGGGGTACTCCAAGAGACCCAGTACTTC. Encoded protein: CASSLYGVLQETQYF.

This clonotype came up a few times. The gene calls are TRBV7-2 and TRBJ2-7; tentatively, D is TRBD2 (5 bases). V lost 5 bases and J lost 10, with 12 bases in between. The CDR3 is 11 amino acids. CDR1 is SGHTA and CDR2 is FQGNSA in the germline V gene. For the CDR3, the DNA is TGTGCCAGCAGCCTGAGGGCAGGACAGTACTTC. Translation: CASSLRAGQYF.

This clonotype has more than one count but fewer than ten. This chain joins TRBV12-3 or TRBV12-4 and TRBJ1-2; D possibly corresponds to TRBD1 (5 bases). The CDR3 spans 13 residues. V gave up 3 bases and J gave up 7 bases, with 12 bases separating them. CDR3 amino acids: CASSLGPTTGYTF. The CDR3 DNA follows: TGTGCCAGCAGTTTGGGACCCACGACTGGCTACACCTTC.

In regard to this clonotype: The junction differs from germline at one of its ends, possibly a read error. The chain has TRBV18 and TRBJ2-1; 10 bases are a match to TRBD2. The CDR3 is made up of 17 amino acids. Germline CDR1 and CDR2: KGHSH and LQKENI. CDR3 loop: CACSPNLAGVHYNEQFF. The CDR3 nucleotides read TGTGCCTGCTCACCAAACCTAGCGGGGGTACACTACAATGAGCAGTTCTTC.

The chain employs TRBV29-1 and TRBJ2-3; 9 nucleotides line up with TRBD1. CDR3 size: 15 residues. Losses at the gene ends were 1 base for V and 2 bases for J; bases not matched to a gene: 4. CDR1 is SQVTM, CDR2 ANQGSEA, per germline. This chain's CDR3 is CSVEGGTGSTDTQYF. As DNA, the CDR3 is TGCAGCGTTGAAGGAGGGACAGGGTCCACAGATACGCAGTATTTT.

The rearrangement links TRBV25-1 to TRBJ2-3, with a tentative D call TRBD2 (6 bases). Trimming stripped 4 bases from V and 7 bases from J, with 18 bases between. Germline V gene data show CDR1 as MGHDK and CDR2 as SYGVNS. The CDR3 sequence is 15 residues long. CDR3 nucleotides: TGTGCCAGCAGTGCTCACAGCGGGTTCGGGAATACGCAGTATTTT. Translating it yields CASSAHSGFGNTQYF.